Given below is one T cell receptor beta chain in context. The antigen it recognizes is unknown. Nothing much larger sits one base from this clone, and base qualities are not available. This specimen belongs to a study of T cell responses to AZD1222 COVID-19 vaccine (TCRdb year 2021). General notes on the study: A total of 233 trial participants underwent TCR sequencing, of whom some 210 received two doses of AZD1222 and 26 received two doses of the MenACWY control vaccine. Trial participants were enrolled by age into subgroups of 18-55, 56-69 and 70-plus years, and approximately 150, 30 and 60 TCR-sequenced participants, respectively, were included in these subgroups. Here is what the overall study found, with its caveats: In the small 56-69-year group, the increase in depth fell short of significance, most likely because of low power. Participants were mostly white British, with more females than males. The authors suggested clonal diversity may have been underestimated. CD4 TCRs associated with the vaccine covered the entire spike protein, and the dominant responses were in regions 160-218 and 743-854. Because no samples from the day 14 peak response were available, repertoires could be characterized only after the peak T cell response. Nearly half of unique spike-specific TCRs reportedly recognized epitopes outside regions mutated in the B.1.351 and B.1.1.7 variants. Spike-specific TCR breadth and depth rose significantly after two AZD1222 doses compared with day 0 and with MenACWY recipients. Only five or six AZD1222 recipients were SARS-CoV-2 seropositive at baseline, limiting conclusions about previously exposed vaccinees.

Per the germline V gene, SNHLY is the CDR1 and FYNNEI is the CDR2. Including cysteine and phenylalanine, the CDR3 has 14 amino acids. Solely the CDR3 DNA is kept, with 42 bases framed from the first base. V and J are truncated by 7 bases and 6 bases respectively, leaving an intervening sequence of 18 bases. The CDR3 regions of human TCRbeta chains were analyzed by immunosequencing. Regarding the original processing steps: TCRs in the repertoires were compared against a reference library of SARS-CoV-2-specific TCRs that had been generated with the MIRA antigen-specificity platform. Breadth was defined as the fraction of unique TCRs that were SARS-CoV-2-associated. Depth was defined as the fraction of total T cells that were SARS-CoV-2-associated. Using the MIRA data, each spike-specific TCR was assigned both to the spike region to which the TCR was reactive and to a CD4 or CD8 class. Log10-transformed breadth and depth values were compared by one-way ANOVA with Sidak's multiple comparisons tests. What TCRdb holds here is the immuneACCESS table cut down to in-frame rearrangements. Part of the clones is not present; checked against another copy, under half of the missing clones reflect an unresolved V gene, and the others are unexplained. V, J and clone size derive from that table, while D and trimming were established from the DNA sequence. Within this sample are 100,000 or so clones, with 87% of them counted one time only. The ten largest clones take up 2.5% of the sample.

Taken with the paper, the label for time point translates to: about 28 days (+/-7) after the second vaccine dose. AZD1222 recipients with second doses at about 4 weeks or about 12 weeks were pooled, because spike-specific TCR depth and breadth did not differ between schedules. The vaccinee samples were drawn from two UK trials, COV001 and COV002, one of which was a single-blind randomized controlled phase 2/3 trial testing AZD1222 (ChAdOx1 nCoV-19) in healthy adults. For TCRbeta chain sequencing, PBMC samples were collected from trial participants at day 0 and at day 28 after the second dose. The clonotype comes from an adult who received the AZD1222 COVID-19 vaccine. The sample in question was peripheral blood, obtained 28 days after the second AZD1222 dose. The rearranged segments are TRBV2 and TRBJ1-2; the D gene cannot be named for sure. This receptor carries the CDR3 CASNLWVGADGYTF. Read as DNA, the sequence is TGTGCCAGCAATCTGTGGGTGGGTGCTGATGGCTACACCTTC.